This TCR beta chain was profiled in a study of cytomegalovirus exposure and HLA in healthy donors. Primers: 60 Vbeta forward and 13 Jbeta reverse. The data were produced by immunoSEQ multiplex PCR, yet TCRdb's version contains in-frame clones alone and is incomplete. The sample lists fewer than 250,000 clones, approximately 79% occurring once. Study conclusions and caveats: Being productive about 87% or about 30% of the time was typical of most TCR beta V segments in an earlier analysis.

As regards this clone: As yet, its antigen is unknown.

The CDR3 sequence is 14 residues long. Germline V gene lookup returns CDR1 SGHVS and CDR2 FNYEAQ. Between the trimmed V and J ends, which lost 5 bases and 0 bases, there was a span of 8 bases. This receptor was taken from a male donor in good health and CMV-seronegative. The material sequenced was PBMCs. The rearrangement uses TRBV7-6 and TRBJ1-3, with D perhaps TRBD1 (5 bases). The CDR3 spells CASSPGISGNTIYF. In DNA form, the CDR3 reads TGTGCCAGCAGCCCAGGGATCTCTGGAAACACCATATATTTT. The full variable domain, in which reference TRBV7-6 and TRBJ1-3 provide the parts outside the CDR3, is GAGVSQSPRYKVTKRGQDVALRCDPISGHVSLYWYRQALGQGPEFLTYFNYEAQQDKSGLPNDRFSAERPEGSISTLTIQRTEQRDSAMYRCASSPGISGNTIYFGEGSWLTVV.